This entry concerns a single TCR beta chain. What it recognizes is unknown. Trimming removed 5 bases at V and 3 bases at J, with 12 bases between. The germline CDR1 and CDR2 sequences are SGHRS and YFSETQ. The CDR3 length is 13 residues. This entry belongs to a study of shared clonotypes between healthy human individuals. Points from the study as a whole: Between four donors, naive CD4 clonotypes were shared at a level of approximately 5%.

As processed by the authors: Filtering differed, since immunoSEQ gave only junction sequences and no quality scores. Some clones are missing from TCRdb's copy, which holds only in-frame ones; the method was immunoSEQ multiplex PCR. That table supplies the V and J calls and clone size; D and trimming were determined from the DNA. The repertoire holds more than 550,000 clones, approximately 77% seen once, with 1.8% in the top ten. Sequencing was carried out using memory CD4+ T cells sorted from blood. The subset here: CD45RA-negative fraction. This clonotype was sampled from a woman in her 30s in good health. V is TRBV5-1 and J is TRBJ2-7; a weak D match, TRBD1 (5 bases). CDR3 sequence (DNA): TGCGCCAGCAGTAAGACAGCTTTCTACGAGCAGTACTTC. It translates to CASSKTAFYEQYF.